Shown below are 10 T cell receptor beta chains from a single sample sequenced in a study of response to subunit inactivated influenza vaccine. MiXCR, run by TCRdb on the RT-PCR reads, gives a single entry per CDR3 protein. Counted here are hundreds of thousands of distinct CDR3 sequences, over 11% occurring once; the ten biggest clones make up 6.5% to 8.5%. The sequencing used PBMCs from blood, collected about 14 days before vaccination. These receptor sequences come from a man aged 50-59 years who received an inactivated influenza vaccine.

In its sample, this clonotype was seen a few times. CDR3 loop: CASSGAPIAGYTGELFF. The CDR3 DNA follows: TGTGCCAGCAGCGGAGCACCAATAGCGGGATATACCGGGGAGCTGTTTTTT. The genes are TRBV9 and TRBJ2-2, with TRBD2 matching over 8 bases. The germline gives CDR1 SGDLS, CDR2 YYNGEE. V lost 3 bases, J lost 5 bases, and 12 bases stayed unmatched. The CDR3 is made up of 17 amino acids.

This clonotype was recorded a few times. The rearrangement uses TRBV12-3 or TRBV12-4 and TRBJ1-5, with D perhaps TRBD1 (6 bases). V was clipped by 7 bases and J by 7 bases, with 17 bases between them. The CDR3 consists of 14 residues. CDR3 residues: CASTQTLGAQPQHF. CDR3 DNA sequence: TGTGCCAGCACCCAAACCCTGGGGGCACAGCCCCAGCATTTT.

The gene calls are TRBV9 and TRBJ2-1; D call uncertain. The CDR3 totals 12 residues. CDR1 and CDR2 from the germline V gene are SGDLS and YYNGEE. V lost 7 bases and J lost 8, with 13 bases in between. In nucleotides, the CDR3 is TGTGCCAGCTGTGGGATCGGCGATGAGCAGTTCTTC. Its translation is CASCGIGDEQFF.

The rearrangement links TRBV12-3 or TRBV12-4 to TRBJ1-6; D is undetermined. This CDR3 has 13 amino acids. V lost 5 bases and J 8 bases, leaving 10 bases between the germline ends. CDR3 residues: CASSLTADSPLHF. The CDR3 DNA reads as TGTGCCAGCAGTCTGACTGCTGATTCACCCCTCCACTTT.

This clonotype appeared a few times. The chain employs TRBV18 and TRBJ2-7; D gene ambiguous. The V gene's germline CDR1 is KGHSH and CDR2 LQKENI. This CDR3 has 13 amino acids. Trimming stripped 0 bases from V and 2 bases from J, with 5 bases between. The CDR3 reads CASSPPQPYEQYF. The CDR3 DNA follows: TGTGCCAGCTCACCACCTCAGCCCTACGAGCAGTACTTC.

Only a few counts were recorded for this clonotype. CDR3 in amino acids: CASASLRTLYNEQFF. The CDR3 DNA follows: TGTGCCAGCGCCAGTCTCCGGACACTCTACAATGAGCAGTTCTTC. The J gene is TRBJ2-1, the V gene TRBV28; the D gene is possibly TRBD1 (5 bases). Deletions cut 8 bases from V and 3 bases from J, with 17 bases between. In germline, CDR1 is MDHEN, CDR2 SYDVKM. The length of the CDR3 is 15 residues.

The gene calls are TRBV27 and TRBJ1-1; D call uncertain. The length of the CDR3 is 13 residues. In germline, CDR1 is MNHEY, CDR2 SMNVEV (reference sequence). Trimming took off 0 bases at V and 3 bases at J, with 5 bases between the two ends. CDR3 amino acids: CASSLSEDTEAFF. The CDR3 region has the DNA TGTGCCAGCAGTTTATCCGAGGACACTGAAGCTTTCTTT.

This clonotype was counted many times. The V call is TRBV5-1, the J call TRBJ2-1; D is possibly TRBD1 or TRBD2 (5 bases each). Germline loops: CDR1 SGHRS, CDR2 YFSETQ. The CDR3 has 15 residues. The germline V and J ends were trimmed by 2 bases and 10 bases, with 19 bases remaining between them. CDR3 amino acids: CASSFFRDPGSEQFF. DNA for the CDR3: TGCGCCAGCAGCTTTTTCCGGGACCCAGGCAGCGAGCAGTTCTTC.

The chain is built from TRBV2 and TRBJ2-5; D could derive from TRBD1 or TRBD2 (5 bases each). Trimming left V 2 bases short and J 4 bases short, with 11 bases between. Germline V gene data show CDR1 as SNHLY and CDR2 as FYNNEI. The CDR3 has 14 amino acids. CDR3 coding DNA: TGTGCCAGCAGTGAACTCCCAGGGAGAGAGACCCAGTACTTC. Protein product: CASSELPGRETQYF.

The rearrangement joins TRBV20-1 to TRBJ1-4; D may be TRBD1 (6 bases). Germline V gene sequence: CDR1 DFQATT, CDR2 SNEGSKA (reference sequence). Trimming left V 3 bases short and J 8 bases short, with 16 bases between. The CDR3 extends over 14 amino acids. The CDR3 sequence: CSASMGAQGEKLFF. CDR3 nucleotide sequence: TGCAGTGCTAGTATGGGGGCCCAAGGCGAAAAACTGTTTTTT.